Listed below are T cell receptor beta chains from one sample, sequenced in a study of T cell responses to AZD1222 COVID-19 vaccine. Clones were sequenced by immunoSEQ multiplex PCR, and TCRdb holds only the in-frame ones, with some missing. The sample yields 180,000 or so clones, 94% seen once. The sequenced sample was peripheral blood, obtained on day 0 of AZD1222 vaccination. These receptor sequences come from an adult in good health. Both conserved end residues are part of each CDR3. D genes are given only for firm matches. Clone size is given for some rows only: seen once, a few or many times, or a class if the clone is expanded.

TRBJ1-1	NA	TRBV5-6	NA	TGTGCCAGCAGCTCAGGGTTTGGTAGCACTGAAGCTTTCTTT	CASSSGFGSTEAFF
TRBJ2-7	NA	TRBV28	NA	TGTGCCAGCAGTTTCTCAGGGCCCGAGCAGTACTTC	CASSFSGPEQYF
TRBJ1-1	NA	TRBV7-6	once	TGTGCCAGCACCGGAGGGGGGAACACTGAAGCTTTCTTT	CASTGGGNTEAFF
TRBJ2-1	TRBD1	TRBV13	NA	TGTGCCAGCAGCCCCACAGGGGTCATCAATGAGCAGTTCTTC	CASSPTGVINEQFF
TRBJ2-7	NA	TRBV2	NA	TGTGCCAGCAGTGTCCTTGGAGGAAATTTCCGGGAGCAGTACTTC	CASSVLGGNFREQYF
TRBJ1-6	NA	TRBV7-6	NA	TGTGCCAGCAGCCGATCCGACGGTAATTCACCCCTCCACTTT	CASSRSDGNSPLHF
TRBJ2-6	TRBD1	TRBV5-4	NA	TGTGCCAGCAGCTTGGGACAGGGAACCGCTGGGGCCAACGTCCTGACTTTC	CASSLGQGTAGANVLTF
TRBJ1-1	NA	TRBV27	NA	TGTGCCAGCAGTTTAGGCCTAAACACTGAAGCTTTCTTT	CASSLGLNTEAFF
TRBJ1-1	TRBD1	TRBV5-1	NA	TGCGCCAGCAGCGAGACAGGGACGTGGAACACTGAAGCTTTCTTT	CASSETGTWNTEAFF
TRBJ1-3	NA	TRBV14	NA	TGTGCCAGCAGCTCTTTCCAGGGAGGGGGTTCCAACACCATATATTTT	CASSSFQGGGSNTIYF
TRBJ1-5	NA	TRBV4-1	NA	TGCGCCAGCAGCCAAGAGGAGTCAGTCCCTGGGGGGCCCCAGCATTTT	CASSQEESVPGGPQHF
TRBJ1-5	TRBD1	TRBV6-5	NA	TGTGCCAGCAGTTACTCGGGCAGGGGGGCTCAGCCCCAGCATTTT	CASSYSGRGAQPQHF
TRBJ1-5	TRBD1	TRBV11-2	NA	TGTGCCAGCAGCCCGACAGGGACCCCCAATCAGCCCCAGCATTTT	CASSPTGTPNQPQHF
TRBJ2-7	NA	TRBV27	few	TGTGCCAGCAGTGGACTTCACTCCTACGAGCAGTACTTC	CASSGLHSYEQYF
TRBJ2-5	NA	TRBV2	once	TGTGCCAGCGGGGGGGCAGGGGGACGGACCCAGTACTTC	CASGGAGGRTQYF
TRBJ1-2	TRBD1	TRBV5-4	NA	TGTGCCAGCAGAACGACAGGGAAATATGGCTACACCTTC	CASRTTGKYGYTF
TRBJ2-2	TRBD1	TRBV7-6	NA	TGTGCCAGCAGCTCCCCCCGGACAGGGGAGGGAGGGGAGCTGTTTTTT	CASSSPRTGEGGELFF
TRBJ2-7	NA	TRBV24-1	many	TGTGCCACCAGTGATCAAAGGCTAGATTTCCACGAGCAGTACTTC	CATSDQRLDFHEQYF
TRBJ1-4	NA	TRBV27	NA	TGTGCCAGCAGTTTAGGCAGGTCGAGACTCGAAAAACTGTTTTTT	CASSLGRSRLEKLFF
TRBJ2-7	TRBD1	TRBV5-1	NA	TGCGCCAGCAGCTTGGGTCCGGGACAGGGTTCAAGGGAGCAGTACTTC	CASSLGPGQGSREQYF
TRBJ2-7	NA	TRBV12-3/TRBV12-4	NA	TGTGCCAGCAGTTTAGGGCGAGAGCAGTACTTC	CASSLGREQYF
TRBJ1-2	NA	TRBV7-2	NA	TGTGCCAGCAGCTCCTTGGTGACCTCGGGGGGCTACACCTTC	CASSSLVTSGGYTF
TRBJ2-1	NA	TRBV14	NA	TGTGCCAGCAGCCAGCAGGTTCTTAATGAGCAGTTCTTC	CASSQQVLNEQFF
TRBJ1-5	NA	TRBV7-2	NA	TGTGCCAGCAGCTTCTCCCCGATTCAGCCCCAGCATTTT	CASSFSPIQPQHF
TRBJ2-2	NA	TRBV18	NA	TGTGCCAGCTCACGAGACCCGGCAGGGAACACCGGGGAGCTGTTTTTT	CASSRDPAGNTGELFF
TRBJ1-4	NA	TRBV28	NA	TGTGCCAGCAGTTTCAGGGTAGGAAAACTGTTTTTT	CASSFRVGKLFF
TRBJ2-5	NA	TRBV7-8	NA	TGTGCCAGCAGCTTAGGACTAGAAGAGACCCAGTACTTC	CASSLGLEETQYF
TRBJ1-5	TRBD1	TRBV5-1	NA	TGCGCCAGCAGTAAGGGACAGGGGGGTCAGCCCCAGCATTTT	CASSKGQGGQPQHF
TRBJ2-1	NA	TRBV14	NA	TGTGCCAGCAGCCAAGTGAGGAACAATGAGCAGTTCTTC	CASSQVRNNEQFF
TRBJ2-7	NA	TRBV7-9	NA	TGTGCCAGCAGCCCAACCTGGAACCCTAGGGAGCAGTACTTC	CASSPTWNPREQYF
TRBJ1-2	NA	TRBV6-5	NA	TGTGCCAGCAGTTACTCGGGGGCAGGGCAGACCTATGGCTACACCTTC	CASSYSGAGQTYGYTF
TRBJ1-1	TRBD1	TRBV5-1	NA	TGCGCCAGCAGCGGCTCCGGGACAGGCAACACTGAAGCTTTCTTT	CASSGSGTGNTEAFF
TRBJ2-7	NA	TRBV6-6	once	TGTGCCAGCAGTTCCCTCGGGACCTACCCGACCTACGAGCAGTACTTC	CASSSLGTYPTYEQYF
TRBJ1-1	NA	TRBV29-1	NA	TGCAGCGCTTCCGCCCCAGGGCGGAACACTGAAGCTTTCTTT	CSASAPGRNTEAFF
TRBJ2-7	NA	TRBV12-5	once	TGTGCTAGTGGTTCGGACACAGAAAACTACGAGCAGTACTTC	CASGSDTENYEQYF
TRBJ1-6	TRBD1	TRBV6-5	NA	TGTGCCAGCAGTTACACCGGGACAGGTGGAGCATCCCTCCACTTT	CASSYTGTGGASLHF
TRBJ2-7	NA	TRBV7-9	few	TGTGCCAGCAGTTATATAAGGAACGAGCAGTACTTC	CASSYIRNEQYF
TRBJ1-6	NA	TRBV11-2	NA	TGTGCCAGCAGCGCTCGAGGGGAAATTTATAATTCACCCCTCCACTTT	CASSARGEIYNSPLHF
TRBJ2-7	TRBD2	TRBV5-1	NA	TGCGCCAGCAGCTTGGGACTAGCAACCTACGAGCAGTACTTC	CASSLGLATYEQYF
TRBJ1-2	TRBD1	TRBV15	NA	TGTGCCACCTTGGATGACAGGGAACACTATGGCTACACCTTC	CATLDDREHYGYTF
TRBJ1-5	TRBD1	TRBV5-5	NA	TGTGCCAGCAGCTTAGGGACAGGGGGTCAGCCCCAGCATTTT	CASSLGTGGQPQHF
TRBJ2-2	TRBD1	TRBV5-4	NA	TGTGCCAGCAGCTTGCCCGGGACAGCGAACACCGGGGAGCTGTTTTTT	CASSLPGTANTGELFF
TRBJ1-6	TRBD1	TRBV14	NA	TGTGCCAGCAGCCAACCCGGGACAGGTACATCACCCCTCCACTTT	CASSQPGTGTSPLHF
TRBJ1-1	NA	TRBV11-2	NA	TGTGCCAGCAGCCAGCAGGGGAAAGCTTTCTTT	CASSQQGKAFF
TRBJ1-5	TRBD1	TRBV12-5	NA	TGTGCTAGTGGCCCGGACAGGGACAGTCAGCCCCAGCATTTT	CASGPDRDSQPQHF
TRBJ1-6	NA	TRBV2	once	TGTGCCAGCAGTGCAGAGGCAGGGTCCTATAATTCACCCCTCCACTTT	CASSAEAGSYNSPLHF
TRBJ1-1	NA	TRBV19	NA	TGTGCCAGTAGGATGGTGAACACTGAAGCTTTCTTT	CASRMVNTEAFF
TRBJ2-1	NA	TRBV27	NA	TGTGCCAGCAGTTTGACAGTGACCAGCTCCTACAATGAGCAGTTCTTC	CASSLTVTSSYNEQFF
TRBJ1-5	NA	TRBV4-1	once	TGCGCCAGCAGCCAAGTGTGGGGTGGCAATCAGCCCCAGCATTTT	CASSQVWGGNQPQHF
TRBJ1-1	NA	TRBV5-4	NA	TGTGCCAGCAGCTCCACAGGACTTGAAGCTTTCTTT	CASSSTGLEAFF
TRBJ1-1	NA	TRBV5-5	NA	TGTGCCAGCAGCTCGGGGGACGAGTGGAACACTGAAGCTTTCTTT	CASSSGDEWNTEAFF